This is a list of T cell receptor beta chains from one sample in a study of Ad26.COV2.S vaccination and SARS-CoV-2 variants. Sequencing was performed with immunoSEQ multiplex PCR; in TCRdb, only in-frame clones are kept and a portion is missing. The table shows some 250,000 clones, with approximately 87% occurring only once. Sequencing was performed on peripheral blood, taken in a trial of Ad26.COV2.S vaccine versus placebo. Receptors were obtained from a person between 18 and 65 years old who received the Ad26.COV2.S COVID-19 vaccine or a placebo. The CDR3 runs from the conserved cysteine through the conserved F or W. The D gene is left open where the match is weak. Rows give clone size only sometimes, using once, few, many, or a class for an expanded clone.

>-|TRBV6-5|TRBJ2-7|-
TGTGCCAGCAGACCTCGGCCCGAGGGGTACGAGCAGTACTTC
CASRPRPEGYEQYF
>-|TRBV5-1|TRBJ1-6|-
TGCGCCAGCAGCCGGGGGAAGGGGTCCGCCAACTCCTATAATTCACCCCTCCACTTT
CASSRGKGSANSYNSPLHF
>-|TRBV30|TRBJ1-1|-
TGTGCCTGGATCGCCACTACCTTTCGTGAAGCTTTCTTT
CAWIATTFREAFF
>-|TRBV5-1|TRBJ2-7|-
TGCGCCAGCAGCTGGGACTTTAGTAGAGAGCAGTACTTC
CASSWDFSREQYF
>-|TRBV30|TRBJ1-1|once
TGTGCCTCGATCGGGGTCCGACGGGCTGAAGCTTTCTTT
CASIGVRRAEAFF
>TRBD2|TRBV9|TRBJ2-5|-
TGTGCCAGCAGCGTAAAGCAAACTAGCGGGAGACAAGAGACCCAGTACTTC
CASSVKQTSGRQETQYF
>-|TRBV5-1|TRBJ2-5|-
TGCGCCAGCAGCTTGGGAGGGGTGTACCAAGAGACCCAGTACTTC
CASSLGGVYQETQYF
>TRBD1|TRBV29-1|TRBJ2-7|-
TGCAGCGTTGCCAGCGCCGGGACAGGGCACTCCTACGAGCAGTACTTC
CSVASAGTGHSYEQYF
>-|TRBV6-5|TRBJ2-7|once
TGTGCCGGCCGTTCTACAGGACTCGGAGATTACGAGCAGTACTTC
CAGRSTGLGDYEQYF
>-|TRBV14|TRBJ1-1|-
TGTGCCAGCAGCCAAAAGAACACTGAAGCTTTCTTT
CASSQKNTEAFF
>-|TRBV19|TRBJ1-4|-
TGTGCCAGTAGTACCCCAGGGGCGAGGGGTGAAAAACTGTTTTTT
CASSTPGARGEKLFF
>TRBD1|TRBV27|TRBJ2-1|-
TGTGCCAGCAGGGGGAGGACAGGGAGGAATGAGCAGTTCTTC
CASRGRTGRNEQFF
>-|TRBV9|TRBJ2-7|-
TGTGCCAGCAGCGTAGTGGGGGGTTACGAGCAGTACTTC
CASSVVGGYEQYF
>-|TRBV10-3|TRBJ2-3|-
TGTGCCATCAGTGAGTCGGTGACAGGCACAGATACGCAGTATTTT
CAISESVTGTDTQYF
>-|TRBV6-5|TRBJ2-7|-
TGTGCCAGCAGATCCTTCGGAAGACACGAGCAGTACTTC
CASRSFGRHEQYF
>TRBD1|TRBV29-1|TRBJ2-1|-
TGCAGCGTCGAGCCCTGGACAGGGAACGATGAGCAGTTCTTC
CSVEPWTGNDEQFF
>-|TRBV2|TRBJ1-5|-
TGTGCCAGCAGTGAGGAGGGCAATCAGCCCCAGCATTTT
CASSEEGNQPQHF
>-|TRBV7-2|TRBJ2-7|-
TGTGCCAGCAGCTTCGACGCAGGGGGGGGAAAGAACGAGCAGTACTTC
CASSFDAGGGKNEQYF
>-|TRBV15|TRBJ1-1|-
TGTGCCACCAGCAGAGGCGACGGGACTGAAGCTTTCTTT
CATSRGDGTEAFF
>-|TRBV11-2|TRBJ2-2|-
TGTGCCAGCAGCTCCTGGGGAACCGGGGAGCTGTTTTTT
CASSSWGTGELFF
>-|TRBV6-5|TRBJ1-5|once
TGTGCCAGCAAACGGGGGTATAGCAATCAGCCCCAGCATTTT
CASKRGYSNQPQHF
>-|TRBV3-1/TRBV3-2|TRBJ2-2|-
TGTGCCAGCAGCCGCGGCGCGGCGAACACCGGGGAGCTGTTTTTT
CASSRGAANTGELFF
>TRBD2|TRBV7-2|TRBJ2-7|-
TGTGCCAGCAGCTTAACAACTAGCGCTGGATACTACGAGCAGTACTTC
CASSLTTSAGYYEQYF
>-|TRBV11-1|TRBJ2-5|-
TGTGCCAGCAGCTCAGGGGCAGGGACCGAGACCCAGTACTTC
CASSSGAGTETQYF
>TRBD1|TRBV3-1/TRBV3-2|TRBJ2-6|-
TGTGCCAGCAGCCGACAGGGTATCTCTGGGGCCAACGTCCTGACTTTC
CASSRQGISGANVLTF
>TRBD1|TRBV6-7|TRBJ1-3|-
TGTGCCAGCAGTTACTCGCAACAGGGGGCTGGAAACACCATATATTTT
CASSYSQQGAGNTIYF
>-|TRBV28|TRBJ1-2|once
TGTGCCAGCAGTTTATTCCTGAGGGGCGGCTACACCTTC
CASSLFLRGGYTF
>TRBD1|TRBV7-2|TRBJ2-3|-
TGTGCCAGCAGCCGGGACAGGGGAACAGATACGCAGTATTTT
CASSRDRGTDTQYF
>-|TRBV15|TRBJ1-3|once
TGTGCCACCAGCAGAGACAGGGCCTTCTCTGGAAACACCATATATTTT
CATSRDRAFSGNTIYF
>-|TRBV19|TRBJ1-2|once
TGTGCCAGTAGAGGCCCAGGATCGTATGGCTACACCTTC
CASRGPGSYGYTF
>-|TRBV27|TRBJ1-5|-
TGTGCCAGCAGTTCAGCAATCGGCAGGGCTGGGAATCAGCCCCAGCATTTT
CASSSAIGRAGNQPQHF
>-|TRBV19|TRBJ1-1|-
TGTGCCAGTAGTATGGAGGGGCTGAACACTGAAGCTTTCTTT
CASSMEGLNTEAFF
>-|TRBV3-1/TRBV3-2|TRBJ2-5|-
TGTGCCAGCAGCCAAACCCGGCTAGGCCAAGAGACCCAGTACTTC
CASSQTRLGQETQYF